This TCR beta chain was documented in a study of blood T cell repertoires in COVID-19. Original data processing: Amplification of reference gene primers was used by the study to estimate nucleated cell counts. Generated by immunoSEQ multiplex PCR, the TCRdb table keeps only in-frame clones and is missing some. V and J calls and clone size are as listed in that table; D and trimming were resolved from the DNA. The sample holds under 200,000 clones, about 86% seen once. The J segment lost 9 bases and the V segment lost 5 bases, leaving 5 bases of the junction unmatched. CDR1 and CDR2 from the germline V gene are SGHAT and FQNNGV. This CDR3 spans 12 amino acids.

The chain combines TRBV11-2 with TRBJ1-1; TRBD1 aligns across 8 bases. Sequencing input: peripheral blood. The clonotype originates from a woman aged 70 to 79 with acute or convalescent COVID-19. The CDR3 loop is CASSQQGVKAFF. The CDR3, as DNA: TGTGCCAGCAGCCAACAGGGGGTAAAAGCTTTCTTT. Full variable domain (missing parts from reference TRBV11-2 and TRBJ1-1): EAGVAQSPRYKIIEKRQSVAFWCNPISGHATLYWYQQILGQGPKLLIQFQNNGVVDDSQLPKDRFSAERLKGVDSTLKIQPAKLEDSAVYLCASSQQGVKAFFGQGTRLTVV.